The source of this TCR beta chain is a study of CD8+CD57+ T cells in acquired aplastic anemia listed by TCRdb under 2018. Study-level background: DNA extracted from sorted CD4+ and CD8+ cells had a mean of about 3.3 ug, with a range of 0.2 to 27.4 ug. A CD8+CD57+ expansion meant a frequency higher than the mean frequency seen in healthy subjects. The paper as a whole reports these results and caveats: Between patients and healthy controls, no significant difference in CD8+ Simpson's diversity was found (P=0.060). Twenty-nine CD8+ CDR3 sequences were found in both patients and controls but appeared to be highly expressed in patients and within the immunodominant clones of the patients.

TCR beta VDJ combination and CDR3 sequence profiling used genomic DNA as the template. An Illumina HiSeq 2000 was the platform used for TCR repertoire sequencing. The authors' pipeline ran thus. Repertoire assessment relied on Simpson's diversity index, CDR3 size and DJ length profiles, and TRBV/TRBJ rearrangement plots. Whichever DNA sequence was most abundant in the deep sequencing data was defined as the immunodominant clone. CDR3 amino acid sequences were checked for sharing between subjects and were compared against published repertoires and the VDJdb database. Using fastp at Q25 and MiXCR, TCRdb reprocessed the public reads and kept productive beta chains. Rows matching on CDR3 protein sequence are summarized as one entry with the most common DNA and genes. The V and J calls were not made by the authors but by TCRdb's processing. The sample table shows 180,000 or so distinct CDR3 sequences, and around half are seen once. The leading ten clones occupy over 0.95% of the sample.

Only a few counts were recorded for this clonotype. The clone's antigen remains unknown. No clone much larger than this one lies a single base away; base qualities are absent. The patients picked for sequencing were ones in whom flow cytometry had shown an expansion of CD8+CD57+ cells. Every patient had severe acquired aplastic anemia, diagnosed using the International Study of Aplastic Anemia and Agranulocytosis and Camitta criteria. No therapy had been received by the patients at the time of blood sampling. In the study, sorted CD4+ and CD8+ blood T cells from patients with severe aplastic anemia and from healthy subjects underwent deep sequencing of TCR repertoires. In the USA, patient enrollment took place under clinicaltrials.gov protocols 00001620, 01623167, 00001397, 00071045, 00081523 and 00961064. Ficoll-Paque density gradient centrifugation was used to isolate peripheral blood mononuclear cells. Before DNA was extracted, CD4+ and CD8+ T cells were sorted using either FACS or magnetic beads.

The sequenced material came from sorted CD4+, CD8+, or CD8+CD57+ T cells (not recorded which) from PBMCs. The clonotype comes from a human donor with aplastic anemia.

The base sequence is TGTGCCAGCAGCGGATTCAGGGTACTAGGCGAGCAGTACTTC. It is translated as CASSGFRVLGEQYF. The V gene is TRBV2 and the J gene is TRBJ2-7; the D segment might be TRBD1 or TRBD2, since each matches 5 bases. The V end loses 6 bases and the J end loses 6 bases, and a stretch of 18 bases separates them. From the cysteine up to the phenylalanine, the CDR3 has a length of 14 residues. Left in the record is the CDR3 DNA by itself, 42 bases read in frame from the first base. CDR1 and CDR2 are read off the germline V gene as SNHLY and FYNNEI.